This TCR beta chain was retrieved from a study of blood T cell repertoires in COVID-19 (dated by TCRdb to the early 2020s). For the wider study: The collaborator samples originated in the United States, Italy and Spain and spanned the acute and convalescent phases of COVID-19. The material from the prospective study consisted of cDNA or gDNA derived from T cells, B-cell-depleted T cells, or PBMCs. The dataset comprised deeply sampled blood TCRbeta repertoires from subjects exposed to, actively infected with, or recovered from COVID-19. The repertoires were made available in a free public database intended to serve as a resource for research on the immune response to SARS-CoV-2. The samples were drawn from two sources: the first 160 participants of the ongoing ImmuneRACE study, and about 1,300 subjects contributed by 6 global collaborators. Nearly every sample came with metadata listing a de-identified subject ID, COVID-19 status, age in years and sex. Where HLA class I and class II types were available, the types were taken from metadata supplied by the sample provider, not from assay-based typing.

The immunoSEQ Assay, a bias-controlled multiplex PCR, was used to amplify TCRbeta CDR3 regions from genomic DNA. As for the original processing: The number of nucleated cells in each sample was estimated by amplification of reference gene primers within the assay. To quantify the absolute abundance of each unique TCRbeta CDR3 rearrangement, sequence reads were collapsed and filtered. For each sample, productive Simpson clonality was calculated as the square root of Simpson's diversity index over productive rearrangements. Held by TCRdb, this immuneACCESS table contains in-frame sequences only and omits some clones. Under half of the omission traces to an unresolved V gene where checked; the cause of the rest is unknown. Clone size and the V and J calls come from that table; the DNA yielded D and trimming. The sample contains some 330,000 clones, 89% of them found a single time. Approximately 1.8% of the sample rests with the top ten.

Based on the germline V gene, the CDR1 and CDR2 sequences are SGHVS and FNYEAQ. V is trimmed back by 5 bases and J by 5 bases, and the junction contains 3 bases that no gene match accounts for. The CDR3 starts with the cysteine, ends with the phenylalanine, and has 13 residues. CDR3 DNA only is kept here, 39 bases in frame from base 1. With respect to this clone: Its antigen is not yet known. Within one base of it there is no much larger clone, and no base qualities were kept.

One collaborating source in Seattle enrolled patients while the patients were actively infected and followed the patients over time throughout the course of disease. Collaborating institutions collected whole blood in K2EDTA tubes following their own protocols. For TCRbeta analysis, collaborators shipped samples as frozen whole blood, isolated PBMCs, or DNA extracted from either of those sample types. The study at large found these results: How much clinical and demographic metadata was included differed by source and by participant, and the metadata was provided uncurated.

The TCR was taken from a woman aged 25 to 39 with COVID-19, enrolled during active disease. The sequenced sample was peripheral blood. This chain joins TRBV7-6 to TRBJ1-5, with 7 central nucleotides matching TRBD1. The nucleotide sequence reads TGTGCCAGCAGCCCCGACAGGGATCAGCCCCAGCATTTT. It translates to CASSPDRDQPQHF.